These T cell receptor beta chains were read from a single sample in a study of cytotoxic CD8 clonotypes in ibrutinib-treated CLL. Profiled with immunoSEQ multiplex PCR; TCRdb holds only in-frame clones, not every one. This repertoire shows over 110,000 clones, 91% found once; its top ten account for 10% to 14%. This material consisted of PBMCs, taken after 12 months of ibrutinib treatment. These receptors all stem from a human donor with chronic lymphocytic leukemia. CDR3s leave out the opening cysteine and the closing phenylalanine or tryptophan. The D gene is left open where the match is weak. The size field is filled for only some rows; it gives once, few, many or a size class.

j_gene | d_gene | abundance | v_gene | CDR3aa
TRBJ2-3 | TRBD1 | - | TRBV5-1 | ASRERTGGSTDTQY
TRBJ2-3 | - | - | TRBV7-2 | ASSNRAGVADTQY
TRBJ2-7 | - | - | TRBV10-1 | ASSRGDPLGEQY
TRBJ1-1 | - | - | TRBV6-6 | ASSFRDGATSEAF
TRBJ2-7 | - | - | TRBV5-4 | ASSHRAYSYEQY
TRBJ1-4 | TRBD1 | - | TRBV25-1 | ASSDQTGGIGEKLF
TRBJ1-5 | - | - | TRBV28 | ASSKNQPQH
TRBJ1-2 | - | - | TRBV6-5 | ASSYGLEPPYGYT
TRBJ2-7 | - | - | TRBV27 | ASSSGPRGVRSSYEQY
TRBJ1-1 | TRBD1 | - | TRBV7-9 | ASSPDREGTEAF
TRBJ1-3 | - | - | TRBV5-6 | ASSFPSGSTIY
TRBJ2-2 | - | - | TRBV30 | AWTGENTGELF
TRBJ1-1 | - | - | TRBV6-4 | ARLCGLHTEAF
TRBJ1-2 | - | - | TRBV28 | ASNNRPGTRYGYT
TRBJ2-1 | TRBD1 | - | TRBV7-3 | ASSRGTGRHNEQF
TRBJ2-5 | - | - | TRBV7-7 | ASSLESGLETQY
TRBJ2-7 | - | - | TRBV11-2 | ASSISTPRGASYEQY
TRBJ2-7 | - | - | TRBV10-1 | ASSDSGTLHEQY
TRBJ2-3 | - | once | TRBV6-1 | ASRLWAVTDTQY
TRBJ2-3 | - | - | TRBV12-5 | ASGGDTQY
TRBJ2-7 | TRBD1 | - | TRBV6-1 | ASSEDRALDEQY
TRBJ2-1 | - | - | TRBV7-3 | ASSLDGGPYNEQF
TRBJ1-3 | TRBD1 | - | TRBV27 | ASSLTGGSGNTIY
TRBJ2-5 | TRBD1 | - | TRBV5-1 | ASSLARDSQTQY
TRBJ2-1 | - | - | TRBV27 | ASSWTPPGSNEQF
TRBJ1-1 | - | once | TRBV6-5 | ASSYAGNTEAF
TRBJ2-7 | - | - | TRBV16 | ASSQPLLFSYEQY
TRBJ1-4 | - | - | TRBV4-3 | ASSQDERVGKLF
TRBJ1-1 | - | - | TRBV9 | ASSALGDYTEAF
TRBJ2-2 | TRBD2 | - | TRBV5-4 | ASSPRNEAGAGELF
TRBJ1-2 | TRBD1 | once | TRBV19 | ASTDLPGQGNYGYT
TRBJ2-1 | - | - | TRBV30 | AWSPLDEQF
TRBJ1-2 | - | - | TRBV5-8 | ASSLDGAGGYT
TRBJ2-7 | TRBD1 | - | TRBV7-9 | ASSLEGARYEQY
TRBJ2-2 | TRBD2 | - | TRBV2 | ASSAAGAANTGELF
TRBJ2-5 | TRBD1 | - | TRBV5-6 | ASSFGLTGQGVETQY
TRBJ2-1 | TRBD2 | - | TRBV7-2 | ASTMGLAAYNEQF
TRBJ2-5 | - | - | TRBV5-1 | ASSEETQY
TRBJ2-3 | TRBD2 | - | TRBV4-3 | ASSQEVAGGPGDTQY
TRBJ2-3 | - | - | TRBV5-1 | ASSSLGAGDSSTDTQY
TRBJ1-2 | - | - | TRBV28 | ASSPRNGYT
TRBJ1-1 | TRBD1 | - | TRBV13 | ASSPRTGGDNTEAF
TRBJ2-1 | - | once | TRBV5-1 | ASSLEGSYNEQF
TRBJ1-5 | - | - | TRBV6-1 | ASSEQLPTSNQPQH
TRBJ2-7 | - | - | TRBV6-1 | ASRETVYEQY
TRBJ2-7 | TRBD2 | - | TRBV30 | AWRGLAGGEQY